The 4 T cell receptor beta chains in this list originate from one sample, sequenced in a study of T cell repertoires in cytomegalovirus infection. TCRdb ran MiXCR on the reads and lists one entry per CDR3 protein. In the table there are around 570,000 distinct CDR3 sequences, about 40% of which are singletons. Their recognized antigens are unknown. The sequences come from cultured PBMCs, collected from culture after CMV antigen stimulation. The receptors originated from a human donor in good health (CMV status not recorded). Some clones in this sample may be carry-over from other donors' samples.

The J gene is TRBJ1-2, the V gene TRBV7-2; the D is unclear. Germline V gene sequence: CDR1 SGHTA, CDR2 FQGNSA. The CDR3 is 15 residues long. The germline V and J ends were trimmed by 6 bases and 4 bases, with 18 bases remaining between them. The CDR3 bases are TGTGCCAGCAGTCCTTACCCCCTACGGGGCTATGGCTACACCTTC. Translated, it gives CASSPYPLRGYGYTF. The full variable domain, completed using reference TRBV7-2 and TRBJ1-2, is GAGVSQSPSNKVTEKGKDVELRCDPISGHTALYWYRQSLGQGLEFLIYFQGNSAPDKSGLPSDRFSAERTGGSVSTLTIQRTQQEDSAVYLCASSPYPLRGYGYTFGSGTRLTVV.

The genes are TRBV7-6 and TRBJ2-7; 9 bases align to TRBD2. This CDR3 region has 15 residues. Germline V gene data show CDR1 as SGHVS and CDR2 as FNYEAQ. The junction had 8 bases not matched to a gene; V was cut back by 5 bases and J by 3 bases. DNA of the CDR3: TGTGCCAGCAGCCGCGGGGGGGCACCTTACTACGAGCAGTACTTC. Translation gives CASSRGGAPYYEQYF. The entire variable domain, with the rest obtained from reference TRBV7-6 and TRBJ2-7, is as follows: GAGVSQSPRYKVTKRGQDVALRCDPISGHVSLYWYRQALGQGPEFLTYFNYEAQQDKSGLPNDRFSAERPEGSISTLTIQRTEQRDSAMYRCASSRGGAPYYEQYFGPGTRLTVT.

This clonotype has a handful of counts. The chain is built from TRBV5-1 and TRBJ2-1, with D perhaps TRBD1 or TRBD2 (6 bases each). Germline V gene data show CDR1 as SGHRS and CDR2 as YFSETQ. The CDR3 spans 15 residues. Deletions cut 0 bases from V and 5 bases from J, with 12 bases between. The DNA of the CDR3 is TGCGCCAGCAGCTTGGCCCGGGGGCGGGACAATGAGCAGTTCTTC. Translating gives CASSLARGRDNEQFF.

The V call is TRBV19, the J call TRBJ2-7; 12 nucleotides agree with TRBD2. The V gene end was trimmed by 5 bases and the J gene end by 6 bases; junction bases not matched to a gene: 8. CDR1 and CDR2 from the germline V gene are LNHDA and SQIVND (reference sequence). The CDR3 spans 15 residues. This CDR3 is CASSARLAGAAEQYF. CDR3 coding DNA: TGTGCCAGTAGTGCTAGACTAGCGGGAGCGGCCGAGCAGTACTTC.